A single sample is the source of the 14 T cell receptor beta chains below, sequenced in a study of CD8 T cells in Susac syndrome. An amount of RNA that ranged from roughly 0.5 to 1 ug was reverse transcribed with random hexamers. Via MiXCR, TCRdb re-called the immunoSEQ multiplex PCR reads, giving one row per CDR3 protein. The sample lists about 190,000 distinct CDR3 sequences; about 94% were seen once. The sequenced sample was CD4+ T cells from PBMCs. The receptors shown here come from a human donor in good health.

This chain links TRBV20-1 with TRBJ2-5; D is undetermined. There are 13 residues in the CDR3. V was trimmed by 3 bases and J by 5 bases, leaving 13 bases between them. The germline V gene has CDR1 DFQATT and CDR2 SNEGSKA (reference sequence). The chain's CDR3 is CSARMARVETQYF. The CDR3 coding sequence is TGCAGTGCTAGGATGGCTCGTGTGGAGACCCAGTACTTC.

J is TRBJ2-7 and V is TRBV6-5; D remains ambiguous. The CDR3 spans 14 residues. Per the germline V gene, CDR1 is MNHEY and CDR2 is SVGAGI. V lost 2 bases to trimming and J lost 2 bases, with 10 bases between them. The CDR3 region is CASSYKVRAYEQYV. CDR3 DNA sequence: TGTGCCAGCAGTTACAAGGTTAGAGCCTACGAGCAGTACGTC.

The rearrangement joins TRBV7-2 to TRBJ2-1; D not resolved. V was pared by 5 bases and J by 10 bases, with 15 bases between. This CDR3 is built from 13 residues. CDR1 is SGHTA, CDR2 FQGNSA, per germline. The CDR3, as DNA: TGTGCCAGCAGCCGTCCTTCGGACGCGGAGCAGTTCTTC. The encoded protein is CASSRPSDAEQFF. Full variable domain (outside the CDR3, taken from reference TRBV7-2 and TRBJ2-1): GAGVSQSPSNKVTEKGKDVELRCDPISGHTALYWYRQSLGQGLEFLIYFQGNSAPDKSGLPSDRFSAERTGGSVSTLTIQRTQQEDSAVYLCASSRPSDAEQFFGPGTRLTVL.

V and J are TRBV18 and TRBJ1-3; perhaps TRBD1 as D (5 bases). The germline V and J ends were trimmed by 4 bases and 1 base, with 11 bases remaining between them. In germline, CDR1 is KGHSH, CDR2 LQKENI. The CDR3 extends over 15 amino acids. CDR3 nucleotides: TGTGCCAGCTCACGGGTCGGGGGATCTGGAAACACCATATATTTT. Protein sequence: CASSRVGGSGNTIYF.

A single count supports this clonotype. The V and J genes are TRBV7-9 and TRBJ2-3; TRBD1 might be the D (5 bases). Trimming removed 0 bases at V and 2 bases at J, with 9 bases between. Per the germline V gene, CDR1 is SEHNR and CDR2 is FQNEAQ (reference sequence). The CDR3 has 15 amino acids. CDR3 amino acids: CASSLAGQTTDTQYF. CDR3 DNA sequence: TGTGCCAGCAGCTTAGCCGGACAAACCACAGATACGCAGTATTTT.

Here the CDR3 DNA reads TGTGCCAGCAGCCTGGGGGGGTTGGCTGAAGCTTTCTTT. Residues: CASSLGGLAEAFF. This chain connects TRBV4-2 to TRBJ1-1; D may be TRBD1 (5 bases). There are 13 residues in the CDR3. V was pared by 4 bases and J by 6 bases, with 12 bases between. Germline V gene lookup returns CDR1 LGHNA and CDR2 YNFKEQ.

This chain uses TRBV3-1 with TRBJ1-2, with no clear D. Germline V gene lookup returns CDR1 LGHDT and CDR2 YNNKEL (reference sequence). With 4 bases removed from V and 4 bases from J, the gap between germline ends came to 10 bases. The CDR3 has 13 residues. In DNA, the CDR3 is TGTGCCAGCAGCCCAGCGCGGTCCTATGGCTACACCTTC. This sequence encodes CASSPARSYGYTF.

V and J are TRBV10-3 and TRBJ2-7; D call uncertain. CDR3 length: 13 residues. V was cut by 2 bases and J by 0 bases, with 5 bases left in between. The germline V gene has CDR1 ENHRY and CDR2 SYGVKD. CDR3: CAISETVSYEQYV. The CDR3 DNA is TGTGCCATCAGTGAGACAGTCTCCTACGAGCAGTACGTC.

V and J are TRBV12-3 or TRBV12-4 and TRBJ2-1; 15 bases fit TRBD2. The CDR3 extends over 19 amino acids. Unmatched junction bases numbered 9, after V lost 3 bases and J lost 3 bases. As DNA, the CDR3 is TGTGCCAGCAGTTTGACCATGGGACTAGCGGGGGGAAACTACAATGAGCAGTTCTTC. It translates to CASSLTMGLAGGNYNEQFF.

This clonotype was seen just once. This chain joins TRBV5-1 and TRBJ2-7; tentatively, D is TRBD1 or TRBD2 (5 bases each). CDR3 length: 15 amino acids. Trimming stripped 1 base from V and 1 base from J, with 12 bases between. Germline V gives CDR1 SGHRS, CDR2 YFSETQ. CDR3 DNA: TGCGCCAGCAGCTTGATGGGAGAGGGGTCCTACGAGCAGTACTTC. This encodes CASSLMGEGSYEQYF.

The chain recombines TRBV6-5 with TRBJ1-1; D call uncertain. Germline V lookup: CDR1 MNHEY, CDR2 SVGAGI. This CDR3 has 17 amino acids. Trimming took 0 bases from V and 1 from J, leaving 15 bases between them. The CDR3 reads CASSYSIRTARNTEAFF. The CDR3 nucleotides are TGTGCCAGCAGTTACTCGATAAGAACGGCTAGGAACACTGAAGCTTTCTTT.

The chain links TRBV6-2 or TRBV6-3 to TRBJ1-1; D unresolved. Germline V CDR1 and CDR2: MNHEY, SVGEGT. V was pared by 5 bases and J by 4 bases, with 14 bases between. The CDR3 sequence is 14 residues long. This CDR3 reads CASSPSRVSTEAFF. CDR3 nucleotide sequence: TGTGCCAGCAGTCCCTCCCGGGTTTCCACTGAAGCTTTCTTT.

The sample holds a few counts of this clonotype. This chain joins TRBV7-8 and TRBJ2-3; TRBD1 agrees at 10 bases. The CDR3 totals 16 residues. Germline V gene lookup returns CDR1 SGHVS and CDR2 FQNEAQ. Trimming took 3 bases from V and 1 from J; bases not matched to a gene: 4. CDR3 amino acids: CASSFTGTGGTDTQYF. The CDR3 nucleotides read TGTGCCAGCAGCTTTACCGGGACAGGGGGCACAGATACGCAGTATTTT.

CDR3 in DNA: TGTGCCAGCAGCTTAGGGGGGTATAACACTGAAGCTTTCTTT. Protein sequence: CASSLGGYNTEAFF. The chain joins TRBV7-9 to TRBJ1-1, with D possibly TRBD1 on 5 matching bases. Deletions cut 1 base from V and 2 bases from J, with 8 bases between. This CDR3 is 14 amino acids long. Germline CDR1 and CDR2: SEHNR and FQNEAQ (reference sequence).